The 15 T cell receptor beta chains presented below share a single source sample, sequenced in a study of control samples from healthy donors and cancer patients. Clones were sequenced by immunoSEQ multiplex PCR, and TCRdb holds only the in-frame ones, with some missing. The sample carries 150,000 or so clones, 88% recorded once. Material: blood. These receptors all stem from a man aged 18 to 29 in good health.

The V and J genes are TRBV29-1 and TRBJ2-7; the D gene is possibly TRBD2 (5 bases). The V gene lost 7 bases and the J gene lost 5 bases, with 18 bases spanning the gap. CDR1 SQVTM and CDR2 ANQGSEA come from the germline V gene. This CDR3 contains 13 residues. Written as DNA, the CDR3 is TGCAGCGCGAAAGGCGGGTGGTGGGACGAGCAGTACTTC. Its translation: CSAKGGWWDEQYF.

With regard to this clone: This sample also contains other DNA sequences that code for the same CDR3. V usage is TRBV7-2 and J usage is TRBJ2-1; 14 bases line up with TRBD2. This CDR3 is built from 15 residues. The germline V gene has CDR1 SGHTA and CDR2 FQGNSA. The V gene end was trimmed by 5 bases and the J gene end by 6 bases; junction bases not matched to a gene: 3. CDR3 sequence reads: CASSAGLAGVNEQFF. In nucleotides, the CDR3 is TGTGCCAGCAGCGCGGGACTAGCGGGGGTCAATGAGCAGTTCTTC. Supplemented by reference TRBV7-2 and TRBJ2-1, the full variable domain reads GAGVSQSPSNKVTEKGKDVELRCDPISGHTALYWYRQSLGQGLEFLIYFQGNSAPDKSGLPSDRFSAERTGGSVSTLTIQRTQQEDSAVYLCASSAGLAGVNEQFFGPGTRLTVL.

The chain recombines TRBV6-2 or TRBV6-3 with TRBJ2-3, with 9 bases lining up with TRBD1. CDR3 length equals 16 residues. The V segment lost 4 bases and the J segment 5 bases; nucleotides outside the gene matches: 10. Looked up from germline, CDR1 is MNHEY and CDR2 is SVGEGT. Here the CDR3 reads CASSFVKGTGLDTQYF. The CDR3 bases are TGTGCCAGCAGTTTCGTTAAAGGGACAGGGCTAGATACGCAGTATTTT.

The V and J genes are TRBV2 and TRBJ1-1; 7 bases line up with TRBD1. The CDR3 consists of 13 residues. V dropped 6 bases and J dropped 3; count of bases not matched to a gene: 4. Germline CDR1 reads SNHLY; CDR2 reads FYNNEI. CDR3 in amino acids: CASSTTGDTEAFF. In DNA form, the CDR3 reads TGTGCCAGCAGCACTACAGGGGACACTGAAGCTTTCTTT.

The chain links TRBV7-6 to TRBJ1-6, with 10 bases that match TRBD1. In germline, CDR1 is SGHVS, CDR2 FNYEAQ. The CDR3 extends over 15 amino acids. J lost 7 bases, V lost 2 bases, and 2 bases had no gene match. CDR3 sequence (DNA): TGTGCCAGCAGCTTACAGGGACAGGGGAATTCACCCCTCCACTTT. This gives the protein CASSLQGQGNSPLHF.

This chain links TRBV28 with TRBJ1-5; weak D call: TRBD1 (5 bases). V was clipped by 3 bases and J by 9 bases, with 9 bases between them. The CDR3 consists of 12 residues. The germline V gene encodes CDR1 MDHEN and CDR2 SYDVKM. In DNA form, the CDR3 reads TGTGCCAGCAGTTTGGAGGGACCGCCCCAGCATTTT. Its protein is CASSLEGPPQHF.

The chain has TRBV2 and TRBJ2-2, with 7 bases fitting TRBD1. The CDR3 runs 15 residues. J gave up 2 bases and V 1 base, and 1 base lay outside the gene matches. Germline CDR1 SNHLY, CDR2 FYNNEI. CDR3 protein: CASSEEGANTGELFF. The CDR3 DNA sequence: TGTGCCAGCAGTGAAGAGGGGGCTAACACCGGGGAGCTGTTTTTT. Combining the CDR3 with reference TRBV2 and TRBJ2-2 gives the whole variable domain EPEVTQTPSHQVTQMGQEVILRCVPISNHLYFYWYRQILGQKVEFLVSFYNNEISEKSEIFDDQFSVERPDGSNFTLKIRSTKLEDSAMYFCASSEEGANTGELFFGEGSRLTVL.

This clone was counted once. In nucleotides, the CDR3 is TGCGCCAGCAACCACAGGGAAGATAATTCACCCCTCCACTTT. Translation gives CASNHREDNSPLHF. The chain carries TRBV4-1 and TRBJ1-6, with a tentative D call TRBD1 (6 bases). The CDR3 runs to 14 residues. The germline V gene encodes CDR1 MGHRA and CDR2 YSYEKL. The V and J ends lost 7 bases and 5 bases respectively, with 12 bases between them.

The chain employs TRBV5-8 and TRBJ2-7, with 8 bases matching TRBD2. V lost 1 base to trimming and J lost 3 bases; unmatched junction nucleotides: 9. The CDR3 is 16 amino acids. Germline CDR1 and CDR2: SGHTS and YDEGEE. The CDR3 DNA follows: TGTGCCAGCAGCTTGCCCTCGGGGGGGGGTCTCTACGAGCAGTACTTC. This encodes CASSLPSGGGLYEQYF.

The gene calls are TRBV5-4 and TRBJ2-5, with 10 bases lining up with TRBD2. Germline V lookup: CDR1 SGHNT, CDR2 YYREEE (reference sequence). The CDR3 is 16 residues long. Trimming took 0 bases from V and 3 from J; bases not matched to a gene: 5. CDR3 nucleotides: TGTGCCAGCAGCTTGGCTACTAGCGGGGAAGAAGAGACCCAGTACTTC. It encodes CASSLATSGEEETQYF. The full variable domain, rest sourced from reference TRBV5-4 and TRBJ2-5, is ETGVTQSPTHLIKTRGQQVTLRCSSQSGHNTVSWYQQALGQGPQFIFQYYREEENGRGNFPPRFSGLQFPNYSSELNVNALELDDSALYLCASSLATSGEEETQYFGPGTRLLVL.

This sequence joins TRBV28 and TRBJ2-7; D tentatively fits TRBD1 or TRBD2 (5 bases each). V lost 2 bases and J lost 0, with 11 bases in between. Germline values: CDR1 MDHEN, CDR2 SYDVKM. The CDR3 totals 15 residues. The CDR3 sequence: CASSLMVGGSYEQYF. CDR3 nucleotide sequence: TGTGCCAGCAGTTTAATGGTTGGGGGCTCCTACGAGCAGTACTTC.

V gene TRBV12-5 combines with J gene TRBJ2-4, with a tentative D call TRBD1 (6 bases). V lost 1 base to trimming and J lost 4 bases, with 20 bases between them. The germline V gene encodes CDR1 LGHNT and CDR2 FRNRAP. The CDR3 is 18 amino acids. Here the CDR3 DNA reads TGTGCTAGTGGTTTGGACGGACAGAGTTGGGGCAAGAAAAACATTCAGTACTTC. It codes for CASGLDGQSWGKKNIQYF.

The DNA of the CDR3 is TGTGCCAGCAGCCAAAAAGGACTAGCGGGGGCCGTAGATACGCAGTATTTT. This codes for CASSQKGLAGAVDTQYF. The genes are TRBV6-2 or TRBV6-3 and TRBJ2-3, with 13 bases fitting TRBD2. V lost 6 bases to trimming and J lost 5 bases; unmatched junction nucleotides: 11. This CDR3 region has 17 residues. The germline CDR1 and CDR2 sequences are MNHEY and SVGEGT.

This clone was counted once. The chain has TRBV5-4 and TRBJ2-5; D possibly matches TRBD1 or TRBD2 (5 bases each). Germline CDR1 SGHNT, CDR2 YYREEE (reference sequence). CDR3 length: 14 residues. The V and J ends lost 3 bases and 2 bases respectively, with 11 bases between them. The CDR3 region is CASSSEGFQETQYF. As DNA, the CDR3 is TGTGCCAGCAGCTCCGAGGGGTTTCAAGAGACCCAGTACTTC.

This clone was counted a single time. The J gene is TRBJ1-1, the V gene TRBV11-2, with TRBD1 as a possible D gene (5 bases). The germline V gene has CDR1 SGHAT and CDR2 FQNNGV. There are 15 residues in the CDR3. V shed 4 bases and J shed 3 bases, with 15 bases lying between them. The CDR3 spells CASSSPQGRDTEAFF. CDR3 nucleotides: TGTGCCAGCAGCTCGCCTCAGGGTAGGGACACTGAAGCTTTCTTT.